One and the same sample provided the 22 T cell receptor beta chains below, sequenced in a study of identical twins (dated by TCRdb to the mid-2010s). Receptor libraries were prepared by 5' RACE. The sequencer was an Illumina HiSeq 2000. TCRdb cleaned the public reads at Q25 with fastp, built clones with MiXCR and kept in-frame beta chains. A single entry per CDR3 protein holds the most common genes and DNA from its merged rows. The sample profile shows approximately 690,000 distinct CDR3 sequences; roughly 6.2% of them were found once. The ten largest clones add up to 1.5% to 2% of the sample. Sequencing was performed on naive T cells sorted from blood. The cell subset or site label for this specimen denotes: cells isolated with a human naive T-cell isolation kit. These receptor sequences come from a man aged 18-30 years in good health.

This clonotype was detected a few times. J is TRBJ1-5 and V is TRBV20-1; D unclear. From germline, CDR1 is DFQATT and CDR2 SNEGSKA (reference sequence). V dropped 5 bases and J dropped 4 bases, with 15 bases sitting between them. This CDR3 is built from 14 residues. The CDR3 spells CSASTALLNQPQHF. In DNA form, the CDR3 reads TGCAGTGCTTCTACAGCACTACTTAATCAGCCCCAGCATTTT.

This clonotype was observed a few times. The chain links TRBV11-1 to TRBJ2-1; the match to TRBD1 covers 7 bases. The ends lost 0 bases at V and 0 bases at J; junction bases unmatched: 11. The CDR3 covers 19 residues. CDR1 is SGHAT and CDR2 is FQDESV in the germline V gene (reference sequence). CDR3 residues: CASSLANGDSSYSYNEQFF. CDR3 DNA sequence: TGTGCCAGCAGCTTAGCGAACGGGGACAGTTCCTACTCCTACAATGAGCAGTTCTTC.

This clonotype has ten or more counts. The CDR3 loop is CASTSRAGGPTDTQYF. Written as DNA, the CDR3 is TGTGCCAGCACGTCCCGGGCGGGAGGGCCCACAGATACGCAGTATTTT. V and J are TRBV9 and TRBJ2-3; 9 nucleotides agree with TRBD2. The V segment lost 6 bases and the J segment 2 bases; nucleotides outside the gene matches: 10. The CDR3 spans 16 residues. CDR1 and CDR2 from the germline V gene are SGDLS and YYNGEE.

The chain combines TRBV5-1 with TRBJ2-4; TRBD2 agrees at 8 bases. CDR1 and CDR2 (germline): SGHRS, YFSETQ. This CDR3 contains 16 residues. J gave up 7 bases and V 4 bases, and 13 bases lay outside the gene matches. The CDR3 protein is CASSPQGGTRVNIQYF. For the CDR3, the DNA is TGCGCCAGCAGCCCCCAAGGCGGGACTAGAGTCAACATTCAGTACTTC.

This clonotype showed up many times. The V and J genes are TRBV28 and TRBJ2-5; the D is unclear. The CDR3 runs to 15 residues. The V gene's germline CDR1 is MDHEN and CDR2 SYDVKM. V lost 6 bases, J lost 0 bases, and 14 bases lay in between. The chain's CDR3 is CASSFLAENQETQYF. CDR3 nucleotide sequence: TGTGCCAGCAGCTTTTTGGCGGAGAACCAAGAGACCCAGTACTTC.

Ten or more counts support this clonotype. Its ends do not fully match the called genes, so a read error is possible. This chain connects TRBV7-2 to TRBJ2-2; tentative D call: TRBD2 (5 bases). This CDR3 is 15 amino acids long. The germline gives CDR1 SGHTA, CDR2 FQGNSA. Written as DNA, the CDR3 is TGTGCCAGCAACTTAGCCCTTTCGGGGACCGGGGAGCTGTTTTTT. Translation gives CASNLALSGTGELFF.

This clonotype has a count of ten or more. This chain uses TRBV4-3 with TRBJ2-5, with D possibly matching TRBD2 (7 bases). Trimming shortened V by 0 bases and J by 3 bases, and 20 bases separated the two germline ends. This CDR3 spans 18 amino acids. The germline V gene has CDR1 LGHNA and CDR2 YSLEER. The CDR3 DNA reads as TGCGCCAGCAGCCAAGATTGGGACGGGGGCGGGGGTGAAGAGACCCAGTACTTC. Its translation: CASSQDWDGGGGEETQYF.

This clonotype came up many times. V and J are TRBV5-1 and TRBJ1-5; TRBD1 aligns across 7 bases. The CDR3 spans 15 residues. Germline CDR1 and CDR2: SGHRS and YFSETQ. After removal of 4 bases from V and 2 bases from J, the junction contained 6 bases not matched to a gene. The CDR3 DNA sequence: TGCGCCAGCAGCCCGACAGGGTTTGGCAATCAGCCCCAGCATTTT. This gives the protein CASSPTGFGNQPQHF.

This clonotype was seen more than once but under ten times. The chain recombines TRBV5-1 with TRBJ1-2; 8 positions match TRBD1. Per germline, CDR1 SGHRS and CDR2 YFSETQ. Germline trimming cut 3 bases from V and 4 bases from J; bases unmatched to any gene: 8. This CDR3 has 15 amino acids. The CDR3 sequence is CASSSGQGARYGYTF. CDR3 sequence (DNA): TGCGCCAGCAGCTCCGGACAGGGAGCTCGCTATGGCTACACCTTC.

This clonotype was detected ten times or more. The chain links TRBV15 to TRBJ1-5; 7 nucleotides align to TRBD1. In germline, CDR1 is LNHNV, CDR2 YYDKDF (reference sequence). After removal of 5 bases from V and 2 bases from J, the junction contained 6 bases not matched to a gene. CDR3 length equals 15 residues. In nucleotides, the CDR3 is TGTGCCACCAGCCGAAGCGACAGGGGCAATCAGCCCCAGCATTTT. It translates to CATSRSDRGNQPQHF. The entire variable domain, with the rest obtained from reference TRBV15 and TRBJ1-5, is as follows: DAMVIQNPRYQVTQFGKPVTLSCSQTLNHNVMYWYQQKSSQAPKLLFHYYDKDFNNEADTPDNFQSRRPNTSFCFLDIRSPGLGDTAMYLCATSRSDRGNQPQHFGDGTRLSIL.

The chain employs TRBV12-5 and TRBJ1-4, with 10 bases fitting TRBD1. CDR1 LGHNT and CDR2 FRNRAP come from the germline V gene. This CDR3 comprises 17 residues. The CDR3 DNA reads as TGTGGTAATCCCACCGGGACAGGGGAGCGTACTAATGAAAAACTGTTTTTT. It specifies CGNPTGTGERTNEKLFF.

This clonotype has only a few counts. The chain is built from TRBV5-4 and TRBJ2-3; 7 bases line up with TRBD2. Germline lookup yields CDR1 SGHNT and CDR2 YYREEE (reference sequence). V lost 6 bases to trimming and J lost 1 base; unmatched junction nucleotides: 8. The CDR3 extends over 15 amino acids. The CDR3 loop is CASNIGGRGTDTQYF. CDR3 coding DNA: TGTGCCAGCAACATAGGCGGGAGAGGCACAGATACGCAGTATTTT.

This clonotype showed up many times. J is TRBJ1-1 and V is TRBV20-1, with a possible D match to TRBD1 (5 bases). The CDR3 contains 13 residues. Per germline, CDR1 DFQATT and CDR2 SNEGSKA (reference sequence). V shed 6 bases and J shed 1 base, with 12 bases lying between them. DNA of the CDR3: TGCAGTGCCCGGGGGTTTACGAACACTGAAGCTTTCTTT. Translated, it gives CSARGFTNTEAFF.

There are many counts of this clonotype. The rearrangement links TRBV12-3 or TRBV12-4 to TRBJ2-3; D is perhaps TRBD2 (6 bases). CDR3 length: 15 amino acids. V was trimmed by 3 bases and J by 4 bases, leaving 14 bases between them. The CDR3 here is CASSFSGMAADTQYF. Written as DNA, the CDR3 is TGTGCCAGCAGTTTTAGCGGAATGGCCGCAGATACGCAGTATTTT.

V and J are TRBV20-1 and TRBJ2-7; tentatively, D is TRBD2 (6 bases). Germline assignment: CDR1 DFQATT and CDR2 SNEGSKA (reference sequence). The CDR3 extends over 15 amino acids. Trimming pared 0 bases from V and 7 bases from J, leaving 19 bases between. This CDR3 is CSARDSRTGAGEQYF. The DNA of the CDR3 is TGCAGTGCTAGAGATTCGCGGACCGGGGCGGGAGAGCAGTACTTC.

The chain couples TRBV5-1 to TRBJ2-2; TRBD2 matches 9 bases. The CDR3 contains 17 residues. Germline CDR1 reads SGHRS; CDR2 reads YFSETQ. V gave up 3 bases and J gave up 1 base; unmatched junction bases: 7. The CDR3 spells CASSSSPAGGNTGELFF. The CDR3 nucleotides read TGCGCCAGCAGCTCGAGCCCAGCGGGAGGGAACACCGGGGAGCTGTTTTTT.

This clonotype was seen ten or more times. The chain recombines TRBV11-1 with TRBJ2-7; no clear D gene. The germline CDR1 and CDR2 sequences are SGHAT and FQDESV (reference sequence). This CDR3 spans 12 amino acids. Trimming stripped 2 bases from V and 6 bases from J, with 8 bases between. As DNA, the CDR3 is TGTGCCAGCAGCTTAACACAGATCGAGCAGTACTTC. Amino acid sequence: CASSLTQIEQYF.

CDR3 sequence (DNA): TGTGCCAGCAGCAAAGGACAAGGTCGCAATTCACCCCTCCACTTT. The encoded protein is CASSKGQGRNSPLHF. The genes are TRBV5-6 and TRBJ1-6, with D possibly matching TRBD1 (5 bases). CDR3 length: 15 amino acids. Germline V gene data show CDR1 as SGHDT and CDR2 as YYEEEE. Trimming shortened V by 4 bases and J by 7 bases, and 15 bases separated the two germline ends.

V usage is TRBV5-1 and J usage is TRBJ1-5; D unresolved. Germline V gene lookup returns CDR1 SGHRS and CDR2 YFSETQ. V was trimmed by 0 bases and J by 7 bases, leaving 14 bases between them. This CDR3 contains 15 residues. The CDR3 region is CASSLETRARQPQHF. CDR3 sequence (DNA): TGCGCCAGCAGCTTGGAAACAAGGGCTCGCCAGCCCCAGCATTTT.

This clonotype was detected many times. The CDR3: CATSDRTGAGGTDTQYF. DNA for the CDR3: TGTGCCACCAGTGACCGCACAGGAGCGGGGGGCACAGATACGCAGTATTTT. The J gene is TRBJ2-3, the V gene TRBV24-1; TRBD2 aligns across 8 bases. This CDR3 is 17 amino acids long. J lost 1 base, V lost 4 bases, and 9 bases had no gene match. Germline CDR1 is KGHDR and CDR2 is SFDVKD.

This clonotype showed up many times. CDR3: CSASGPNTEAFF. In DNA form, the CDR3 reads TGCAGTGCTAGTGGTCCGAACACTGAAGCTTTCTTT. The chain has TRBV20-1 and TRBJ1-1; D call uncertain. V shed 3 bases and J shed 1 base, with 6 bases lying between them. Germline V gene lookup returns CDR1 DFQATT and CDR2 SNEGSKA (reference sequence). The CDR3 length is 12 residues.

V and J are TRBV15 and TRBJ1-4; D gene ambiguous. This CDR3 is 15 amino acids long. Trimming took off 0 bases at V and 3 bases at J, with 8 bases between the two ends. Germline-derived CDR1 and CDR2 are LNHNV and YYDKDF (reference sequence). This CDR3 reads CATSREGGANEKLFF. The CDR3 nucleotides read TGTGCCACCAGCAGAGAGGGTGGAGCTAATGAAAAACTGTTTTTT.